Reported below is one T cell receptor (beta chain). As yet, its antigen is unknown. This specimen comes from a study of T cell responses to AZD1222 COVID-19 vaccine. On the study more broadly: Researchers grouped second doses given at about 4 or about 12 weeks into one pool.

General study results and limits: Spike regions recognized by vaccine-associated CD4 TCRs spanned the protein, led by 160-218 and 743-854. Baseline seropositivity occurred in only six AZD1222 recipients. Repertoire samples came only from after the peak T cell response.

Per germline, CDR1 MGHDK and CDR2 SYGVNS. The CDR3 is made up of 14 amino acids. The V and J ends lost 6 bases and 0 bases respectively, with 6 bases between them. Profiled with immunoSEQ multiplex PCR; TCRdb holds only in-frame clones, not every one. This repertoire shows 95,000 to 150,000 clones, almost 95% found once; its top ten account for approximately 1.5%. The chain uses TRBV25-1 and TRBJ2-6, with D uncertain. The sequence was collected from an adult in good health. Here the sequenced sample was peripheral blood, taken on day 0 of AZD1222 vaccination. The CDR3 spells CASRGSSGANVLTF. CDR3 coding DNA: TGTGCCAGCAGGGGATCCTCTGGGGCCAACGTCCTGACTTTC.